This entry features one T cell receptor (beta chain) sequence. As yet, its antigen is unknown. Preparation of the TCRbeta library used unique molecular identifiers. TCRdb ran MiXCR on the PCR reads and lists one entry per CDR3 protein. This sample yields 300,000 or so distinct CDR3 sequences, of which 20% to 30% are seen a single time; approximately 11% belongs to the top ten. V shed 6 bases, J shed 4 bases, and the junction held 10 bases outside the gene matches. Germline V gene lookup returns CDR1 SNHLY and CDR2 FYNNEI. This CDR3 is 15 amino acids long. The sample belongs to a study of T-cell reconstitution after alpha-beta-depleted transplantation in children. Whole-study findings and limits: Day-60 TCRbeta diversity that was high in some patients was derived from surviving recipient T cells and thymic progenitors. Reports say that about two months after transplant, the alpha-beta T cells came out of several hundred graft clones that had expanded.

The TCR originated in a male patient younger than 18 who had a stem cell transplant for acute lymphoblastic leukemia, so the T cells may come from the graft donor. The chain carries TRBV2 and TRBJ2-5, with TRBD1 matching over 8 bases. The sample here was PBMCs, mostly from graft donor cells, taken 180 days after TCRalphabeta/CD19-depleted stem cell transplant. DNA of the CDR3: TGTGCCAGCAGCCCGACAGGGGTGATTTCAGAGACCCAGTACTTC. This translates into CASSPTGVISETQYF.